Listed below are T cell receptor beta chains from one sample, sequenced in a study of Ad26.COV2.S vaccination and SARS-CoV-2 variants. Profiled with immunoSEQ multiplex PCR; TCRdb holds only in-frame clones, not every one. Of 250,000 to 300,000 clones in the sample, roughly 86% were seen once. This sample comprised peripheral blood, obtained in a trial of Ad26.COV2.S vaccine versus placebo. The receptors were gathered from a person aged 18-60 years who received the Ad26.COV2.S COVID-19 vaccine or a placebo. Each CDR3 is given with its conserved first and last residue. Fields, in order: clone size, V gene, D gene, J gene, CDR3 DNA, CDR3 protein. D genes are given only for firm matches. Some rows have no size entry. The others give once, few or many, or a class for an expanded clone.

>-|TRBV5-1|-|TRBJ2-6
TGCGCCAGCAGCCTTGGAGCCCCCTCTCCGGGGGCCAACGTCCTGACTTTC
CASSLGAPSPGANVLTF
>-|TRBV7-2|-|TRBJ1-3
TGTGCCAGCAGCCCGCGACAGGCCTCCGGAGGAAACACCATATATTTT
CASSPRQASGGNTIYF
>-|TRBV5-1|TRBD2|TRBJ2-3
TGCGCCAGCAGCTTCCCTAGCGGGGGGAAGACAGATACGCAGTATTTT
CASSFPSGGKTDTQYF
>-|TRBV5-4|TRBD1|TRBJ2-7
TGTGCCAGCAGCCCTGGACAGGTCCGCGAGCAGTACTTC
CASSPGQVREQYF
>-|TRBV6-5|-|TRBJ1-3
TGTGCCAGCTCGAGTGGGTCTGGAAACACCATATATTTT
CASSSGSGNTIYF
>-|TRBV18|-|TRBJ1-1
TGTGCCAGCTCACCACCGTCGGGGCTGGGCACTGAAGCTTTCTTT
CASSPPSGLGTEAFF
>-|TRBV11-2|TRBD2|TRBJ2-1
TGTGCCAGCCGAGTCGGTCGGGCGGGAGCGAGAAGGTCCTACAATGAGCAGTTCTTC
CASRVGRAGARRSYNEQFF
>-|TRBV6-5|TRBD1|TRBJ1-6
TGTGCCAGCAGTTACTCGATCATACAGGGGAATTCACCCCTCCACTTT
CASSYSIIQGNSPLHF
>-|TRBV11-2|-|TRBJ2-5
TGTGCCAGCAGCTTAGAAGGAGAGACCCAGTACTTC
CASSLEGETQYF
>-|TRBV11-2|TRBD2|TRBJ2-5
TGTGCCAGCAGCGGGGGGGGAGAGACCCAGTACTTC
CASSGGGETQYF
>-|TRBV5-1|-|TRBJ2-7
TGCGCCAGCAGCTTGAACCGAGGCGAGCAGTACTTC
CASSLNRGEQYF
>-|TRBV5-3|-|TRBJ2-7
TGTGCCAGAAGCTTGGGCCCCGGGACGGACTACGAGCAGTACTTC
CARSLGPGTDYEQYF
>-|TRBV13|-|TRBJ2-7
TGTGCCAGCAGCGCCCATACGAGGGGGGGCACCTACGAGCAGTACTTC
CASSAHTRGGTYEQYF
>-|TRBV2|-|TRBJ1-4
TGTGCCAGCAGCGCAACACAGGCAACTAATGAAAAACTGTTTTTT
CASSATQATNEKLFF
>-|TRBV2|-|TRBJ2-3
TGTGCCAGCAGGGCACAGATCAGCACAGATACGCAGTATTTT
CASRAQISTDTQYF
>-|TRBV6-5|-|TRBJ2-1
TGTGCCAGCAGTTACTCAACTAGGGGGGGGATGTTTGAGCAGTTCTTC
CASSYSTRGGMFEQFF
>few|TRBV6-2/TRBV6-3|TRBD2|TRBJ2-3
TGTGCCAGCAGCCCCGGGACTAGCAGCACAGATACGCAGTATTTT
CASSPGTSSTDTQYF
>once|TRBV7-2|-|TRBJ2-1
TGTGCCAGTGGCGGGACCACCTACAATGAGCAGTTCTTC
CASGGTTYNEQFF
>-|TRBV7-9|-|TRBJ1-1
TGTGCCAGCAGCTTAGACGGTAGCGGTTTTGAAGCTTTCTTT
CASSLDGSGFEAFF
>-|TRBV20-1|-|TRBJ2-7
TGCAGTGCTAGTAAGACTAATTACTACGAGCAGTACTTC
CSASKTNYYEQYF
>-|TRBV5-1|TRBD1|TRBJ2-7
TGCGCCAGCAGCTTGGAATCCAGGGGGAATTACGAGCAGTACTTC
CASSLESRGNYEQYF
>-|TRBV5-1|-|TRBJ1-6
TGCGCCAGCAGCTTGTTCGGCCATAATTCACCCCTCCACTTT
CASSLFGHNSPLHF
>-|TRBV11-3|-|TRBJ2-2
TGTGCCAGCAGCTCGTCGGTAGCCGGGGAGCTGTTTTTT
CASSSSVAGELFF
>-|TRBV28|-|TRBJ1-2
TGTGCCAGCAGTTTTCGGGGGTATGGCTACACCTTC
CASSFRGYGYTF
>-|TRBV12-3/TRBV12-4|TRBD1|TRBJ1-1
TGTGCCAGCAGATTACAGGGGGGAGCTGAAGCTTTCTTT
CASRLQGGAEAFF
>-|TRBV6-6|-|TRBJ2-7
TGTGCCAGCAGTTACTTCGGGGACACATCCTACGAGCAGTACTTC
CASSYFGDTSYEQYF
>-|TRBV12-3/TRBV12-4|-|TRBJ2-1
TGTGCCAGCGTGGCGGGGCACGATGAGCAGTTCTTC
CASVAGHDEQFF
>-|TRBV11-2|-|TRBJ2-5
TGTGCCAGCAGCTACAGGGTCGGTGAGACCCAGTACTTC
CASSYRVGETQYF
>-|TRBV29-1|TRBD1|TRBJ2-2
TGCAGCGTTCCGGGACAGGGGGCCGGCGGGGAGCTGTTTTTT
CSVPGQGAGGELFF
>-|TRBV6-2/TRBV6-3|-|TRBJ1-2
TGTGCCAGCAGCTTACCAGGGACGGCAGGGTATGGCTACACCTTC
CASSLPGTAGYGYTF
>-|TRBV9|-|TRBJ1-3
TGTGCCAGCAGCGTGGGGTCCTCTGGAAACACCATATATTTT
CASSVGSSGNTIYF
>-|TRBV10-3|TRBD2|TRBJ2-7
TGTGCCATCAGTCTTACGGGTAGCGGGAACAACGAGCAGTACTTC
CAISLTGSGNNEQYF
>-|TRBV5-1|-|TRBJ1-4
TGCGCCAGCAGCATCGCCCCTGCAACTAATGAAAAACTGTTTTTT
CASSIAPATNEKLFF
>-|TRBV5-1|-|TRBJ1-2
TGCGCCAGCAGCTTGACAGTTAACTATGGCTACACCTTC
CASSLTVNYGYTF
>once|TRBV12-3/TRBV12-4|-|TRBJ2-2
TGTGCCAGCAGTTTTTCTACGGCCGGGGAGCTGTTTTTT
CASSFSTAGELFF
>-|TRBV7-8|-|TRBJ2-3
TGTGCCAGCAGCTTAGAGAGGGGAAACACAGATACGCAGTATTTT
CASSLERGNTDTQYF
>-|TRBV29-1|-|TRBJ2-2
TGCAGCGTTGCTGACACCGGGGAGCTGTTTTTT
CSVADTGELFF
>-|TRBV4-2|-|TRBJ2-7
TGTGCCAGCAGCCAAGAGCGGGCCCCCTACGAGCAGTACTTC
CASSQERAPYEQYF
>-|TRBV7-9|TRBD1|TRBJ1-2
TGTGCCAGCAGCTCCGGACAGGGGTATGGCTACACCTTC
CASSSGQGYGYTF
>once|TRBV28|-|TRBJ2-2
TGTGCCAGCAGTTTACGTACAAAGGGCACCGGGGAGCTGTTTTTT
CASSLRTKGTGELFF
>-|TRBV7-2|-|TRBJ2-3
TGTGCCAGCAGCTTTGTGGAGGGAGGTTTAGATACGCAGTATTTT
CASSFVEGGLDTQYF
>-|TRBV15|-|TRBJ1-4
TGTGCCACCTCGGCACAGACTAATGAAAAACTGTTTTTT
CATSAQTNEKLFF
>-|TRBV19|TRBD2|TRBJ2-5
TGTGCCAGTAGTAGCGGGGGGGCCGGTGAGACCCAGTACTTC
CASSSGGAGETQYF
>-|TRBV11-3|-|TRBJ1-1
TGTGCCAGCAGCTTACTCATGAACACTGAAGCTTTCTTT
CASSLLMNTEAFF
>-|TRBV9|-|TRBJ2-3
TGTGCCAGCAGCCTAGGTGCAGATACGCAGTATTTT
CASSLGADTQYF
>-|TRBV10-3|-|TRBJ2-1
TGTGCCATCAGTGAGTCTTTAGTAAGCTCCTACAATGAGCAGTTCTTC
CAISESLVSSYNEQFF
>-|TRBV4-2|-|TRBJ2-7
TGTGCCAGCAGCCAAGATAAGGGCAGGTCCTACGAGCAGTACTTC
CASSQDKGRSYEQYF
>-|TRBV7-2|-|TRBJ2-7
TGTGCCAGCAGCTTAGCGTTAGGGCATTACGAGCAGTACTTC
CASSLALGHYEQYF
>-|TRBV5-1|-|TRBJ1-1
TGCGCCAGCAGCTTTTCATCCGGGTCGAACACTGAAGCTTTCTTT
CASSFSSGSNTEAFF
>-|TRBV7-7|-|TRBJ2-2
TGTGCTGGAGGCGGATTCACCGGGGAGCTGTTTTTT
CAGGGFTGELFF
>-|TRBV5-1|-|TRBJ2-7
TGCGCCAGCAGCTCCTATGACAGCGCTCTCTACGAGCAGTACTTC
CASSSYDSALYEQYF
>few|TRBV4-2|-|TRBJ1-2
TGTGCCAGCAGCCAAGACCGGGGGGCGCCTTACGGCTACACCTTC
CASSQDRGAPYGYTF
>-|TRBV19|-|TRBJ1-5
TGTGCCTGCCGCGAGACGGGTGTTGACAATCAGCCCCAGCATTTT
CACRETGVDNQPQHF
>-|TRBV4-3|-|TRBJ1-4
TGCGCCAGCAGCCTAGATCAGGGGAATAATGAAAAACTGTTTTTT
CASSLDQGNNEKLFF